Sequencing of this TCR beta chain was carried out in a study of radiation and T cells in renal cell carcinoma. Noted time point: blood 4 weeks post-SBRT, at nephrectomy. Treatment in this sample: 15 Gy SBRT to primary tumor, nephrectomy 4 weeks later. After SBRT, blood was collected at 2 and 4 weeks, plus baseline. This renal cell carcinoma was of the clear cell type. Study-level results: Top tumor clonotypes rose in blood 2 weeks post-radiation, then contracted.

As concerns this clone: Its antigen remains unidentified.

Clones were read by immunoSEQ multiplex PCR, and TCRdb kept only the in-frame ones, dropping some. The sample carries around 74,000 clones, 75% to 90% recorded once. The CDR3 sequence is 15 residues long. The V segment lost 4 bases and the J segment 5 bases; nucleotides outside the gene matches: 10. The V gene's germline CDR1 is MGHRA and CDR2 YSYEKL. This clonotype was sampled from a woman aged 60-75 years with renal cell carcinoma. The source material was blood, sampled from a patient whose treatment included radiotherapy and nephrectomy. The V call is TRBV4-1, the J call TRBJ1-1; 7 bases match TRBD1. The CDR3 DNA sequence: TGCGCCAGCAGCCTTAACGCAGGGGGTTGGACTGAAGCTTTCTTT. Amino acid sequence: CASSLNAGGWTEAFF.